This T cell receptor (beta chain) emerged from a study of cytomegalovirus exposure and HLA in healthy donors. As for the study in general: A previous analysis identified 100 million to 120 million unique TCR beta sequences derived from roughly 180 million T cells. Unique TCRs numbering about 85 million, obtained from HLA-typed donors, made up an early data release.

For this clone: Its antigen is still unknown.

Findings and limits, study-wide: In a later analysis, HLA-associated TCR beta chains were more clonally expanded than equally common others. According to an earlier analysis, most TCR beta V segments yielded productive rearrangements about 87% or about 30% of the time.

In the PCR, 60 Vbeta and 13 Jbeta primers were used. The assay was immunoSEQ multiplex PCR, and TCRdb's table has in-frame clones only and misses some. The table includes roughly 150,000 clones, 70% to 75% detected once. The CDR3 is 15 residues long. V lost 2 bases to trimming and J lost 8 bases, with 21 bases between them. Germline V gene lookup returns CDR1 SQVTM and CDR2 ANQGSEA. The receptor was isolated from a man aged 18 to 30 in good health and CMV-seropositive. The genes are TRBV29-1 and TRBJ1-2, with D unresolved. The sample was PBMCs. CDR3 DNA: TGCAGCGTTGAAAAGGGAGGGCGCCGCGACGGGGGCTACACCTTC. As protein: CSVEKGGRRDGGYTF.